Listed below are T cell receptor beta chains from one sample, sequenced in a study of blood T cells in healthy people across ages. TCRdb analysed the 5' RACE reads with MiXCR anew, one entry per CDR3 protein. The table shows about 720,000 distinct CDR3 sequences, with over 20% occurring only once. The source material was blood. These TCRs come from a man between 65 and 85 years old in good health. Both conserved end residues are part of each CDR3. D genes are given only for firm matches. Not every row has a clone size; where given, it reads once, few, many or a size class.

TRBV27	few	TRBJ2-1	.	TGTGCCAGCGAACTTGGGGCTTCGCAGTTCTTC	CASELGASQFF
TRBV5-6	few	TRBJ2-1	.	TGTGCCAGCAGCTTGATGCGGACAGCATACAATGAGCAGTTCTTC	CASSLMRTAYNEQFF
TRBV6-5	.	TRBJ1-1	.	TGTGCCAGCACTGAGGGACAAGGTGAAGCTTTCTTT	CASTEGQGEAFF
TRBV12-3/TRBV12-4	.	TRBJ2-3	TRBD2	TGTGCCAGCAGCGACCGGACTAGCGGAAAAACAGATACGCAGTATTTT	CASSDRTSGKTDTQYF
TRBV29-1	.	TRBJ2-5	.	TGCAGCGTTGAAACGGACTTCCCAGAGACCCAGTACTTC	CSVETDFPETQYF
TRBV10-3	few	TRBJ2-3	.	TGTGCCATCAGTGGCACCCCAGATACGCAGTATTTT	CAISGTPDTQYF
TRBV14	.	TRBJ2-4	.	TGTGCCAGCAGCCAGGAAGGCCGGAGGAACATTCAGTACTTC	CASSQEGRRNIQYF
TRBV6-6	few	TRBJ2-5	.	TGTGCCAGCAGTCAGGTTTACCAAGAGACCCAGTACTTC	CASSQVYQETQYF
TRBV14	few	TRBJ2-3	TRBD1	TGTGCCAGCAGCCATGGGACAGCCAGCACAGATACGCAGTATTTT	CASSHGTASTDTQYF
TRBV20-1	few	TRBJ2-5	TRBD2	TGCAGTGCTGGGATAGCGGGGGTCCAAGAGACCCAGTACTTC	CSAGIAGVQETQYF
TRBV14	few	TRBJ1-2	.	TGTGCCAGCAGGAGGACCGCTAACTATGGCTACACCTTC	CASRRTANYGYTF
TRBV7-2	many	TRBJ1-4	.	TGTGCCAGCAGCTCCTGGGGGGCAACTAATGAAAAACTGTTTTTT	CASSSWGATNEKLFF
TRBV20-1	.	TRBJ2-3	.	TGCAGTGCTAGAAACTCGCTAAAGGGAATCACAGATACGCAGTATTTT	CSARNSLKGITDTQYF
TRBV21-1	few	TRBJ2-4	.	TGTGCCAGCAGCAAAGAATCTGAACAGAAATGGAACATTCAGTACTTC	CASSKESEQKWNIQYF
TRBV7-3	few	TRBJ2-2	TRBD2	TGTGCCAGCAGCTTCGCCGGGACTATGAACACCGGGGAGCTGTTTTTT	CASSFAGTMNTGELFF
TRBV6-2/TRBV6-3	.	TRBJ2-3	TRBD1	TGTGCCAGCAGCGACAGGGGGCTTACAGATACGCAGTATTTT	CASSDRGLTDTQYF
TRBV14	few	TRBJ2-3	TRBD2	TGTGCCAGCAGCCACGCGGGACTAGCGGGGGGGCAGAGTACGCAGTATTTT	CASSHAGLAGGQSTQYF
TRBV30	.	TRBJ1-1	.	TGTGCCTGGAGTCCAGAGCCCGCTAGCACTGAAGCTTTCTTT	CAWSPEPASTEAFF
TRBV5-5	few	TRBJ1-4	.	TGTGCCAGCAGCTTGTATGGTGGACGTGGGGGCGGAGAAAAACTGTTTTTT	CASSLYGGRGGGEKLFF
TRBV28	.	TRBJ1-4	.	TGTGCCAGCAGTTACCCTGGGACGGCAGTGGTTAATGAAAAACTGTTTTTT	CASSYPGTAVVNEKLFF
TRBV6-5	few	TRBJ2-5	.	TGTGCCAGCAGTTACGGGGGAGTAGGAGAGACCCAGTACTTC	CASSYGGVGETQYF
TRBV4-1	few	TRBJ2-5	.	TGCGCCAGCAGCCTGACCCAGGGGAAAGGGGGAGAGACCCAGTACTTC	CASSLTQGKGGETQYF
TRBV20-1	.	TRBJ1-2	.	TGCAGTGCTAGAGATTATGTGCGGGGGGGTGGCTACACCTTC	CSARDYVRGGGYTF
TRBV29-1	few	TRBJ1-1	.	TGCACCACCCAGGCAGGGAGGAACACTGAAGCTTTCTTT	CTTQAGRNTEAFF
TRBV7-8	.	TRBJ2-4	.	TGTGCCAGCAGCTTGGGACTTGCTCCCATTCAGTACTTC	CASSLGLAPIQYF
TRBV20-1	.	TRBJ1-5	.	TGCAGTGCTAGCCCAGGGCTCGGACAGCCCCAGCATTTT	CSASPGLGQPQHF
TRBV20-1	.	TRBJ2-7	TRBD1	TGCAGTGCACCAGCCCGGACAGGGCGGGAGCAGTACTTC	CSAPARTGREQYF
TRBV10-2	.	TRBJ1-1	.	TGCGCCAGCGGAGGGTTGGGCACTGAAGCTTTCTTT	CASGGLGTEAFF
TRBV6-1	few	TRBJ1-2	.	TGTGCCAGCAGTGAAGCGCCTAGAAACACCTTC	CASSEAPRNTF
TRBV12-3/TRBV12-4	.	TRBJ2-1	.	TGTGCCAGCAAAAATAGGAGATCATTCTCCTACAATGAGCAGTTCTTC	CASKNRRSFSYNEQFF
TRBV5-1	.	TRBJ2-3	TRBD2	TGCGCCAGCAGCTCCTCCCAACTAGCGGGGGGCACAGATACGCAGTATTTT	CASSSSQLAGGTDTQYF
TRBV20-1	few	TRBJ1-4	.	TGCAGTGCTAGGGATGTTATGGGACCTAATGAAAAACTGTTTTTT	CSARDVMGPNEKLFF
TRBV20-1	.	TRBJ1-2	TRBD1	TGCAGTGCTAGAGATAAGGGGACAGTCCTCTATGGCTACACCTTC	CSARDKGTVLYGYTF
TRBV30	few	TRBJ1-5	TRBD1	TGTGCCTGGAGTGTACAGGGGCTTCAGCCCCAGCATTTT	CAWSVQGLQPQHF
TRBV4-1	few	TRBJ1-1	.	TGCGCCAGTAGCCAAGAGGGCAGGGCGGACACTGAAGCTTTCTTT	CASSQEGRADTEAFF
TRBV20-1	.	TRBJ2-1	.	TGCAGTGCCAGGGGCAGGGGAGACGTAAATGAGCAGTTCTTC	CSARGRGDVNEQFF
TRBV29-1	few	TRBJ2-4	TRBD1	TGCAGCGTTCGGACAGGGGGCTCCCCCAAAAACATTCAGTACTTC	CSVRTGGSPKNIQYF
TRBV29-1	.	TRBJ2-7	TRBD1	TGCAGCGCTAGAACAGGGGCCTCCTACGAGCAGTACTTC	CSARTGASYEQYF
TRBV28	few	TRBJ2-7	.	TGTGCCAGCAGTGACGTCCCCGCGAACGAGCAGTACTTC	CASSDVPANEQYF
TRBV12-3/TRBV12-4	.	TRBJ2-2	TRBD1	TGTGCCAGCACCCCGACAGGGTCCCCCGGGGAGCTGTTTTTT	CASTPTGSPGELFF
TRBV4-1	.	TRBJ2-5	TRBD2	TGCGCCAGCAGCCTTTTACTTAGCGGGGATGAGCAATTCTTC	CASSLLLSGDEQFF
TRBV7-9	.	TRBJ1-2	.	TGTGCCAGCAGCTTACCTCTCAGGGGTGGCTACACCTTC	CASSLPLRGGYTF
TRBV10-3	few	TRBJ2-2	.	TGTGCCATCAATGACCTCGCCACCGGGGAGCTGTTTTTT	CAINDLATGELFF
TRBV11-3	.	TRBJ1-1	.	TGTGCCAGCAGCTCGTCGACAGCTTCTGAAGCTTTCTTT	CASSSSTASEAFF
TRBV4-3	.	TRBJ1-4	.	TGCGCCAGCAGCCCGCCTTTTAACCCGGGACAAAATAATGAAAAACTGTTTTTT	CASSPPFNPGQNNEKLFF
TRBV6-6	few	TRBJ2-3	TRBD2	TGTGCCAGCTCCCATAGGACTAGCGGGGCAGATACGCAGTATTTT	CASSHRTSGADTQYF
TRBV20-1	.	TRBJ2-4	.	TGCAGTGCTCCTGTTCCACTAGCCAAAAACATTCAGTACTTC	CSAPVPLAKNIQYF
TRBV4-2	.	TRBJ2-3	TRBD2	TGTGCCAGCAGCCAAGAGGCCCCACTAGCGGGGGGTACAGATACGCAGTATTTT	CASSQEAPLAGGTDTQYF
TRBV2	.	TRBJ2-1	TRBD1	TGTGCCAGCAGTGGGGACAGGGGGAGTTACAATGAGCAGTTCTTC	CASSGDRGSYNEQFF
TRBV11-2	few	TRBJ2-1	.	TGTGCCAGCAGCTTAGAAGGCAGGCGCTCCTACAATGAGCAGTTCTTC	CASSLEGRRSYNEQFF
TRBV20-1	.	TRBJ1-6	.	TGCAGTGCTGGCACGGTTGGGGCCTATAATTCACCCCTCCACTTT	CSAGTVGAYNSPLHF